These 8 T cell receptor beta chains were all obtained from the same sample, sequenced in a study of cytomegalovirus exposure and HLA in healthy donors. In the PCR, 60 Vbeta and 13 Jbeta primers were used. Assay: immunoSEQ multiplex PCR; the TCRdb copy retains only in-frame clones and omits some. The sample records more than 150,000 clones, more than 85% being singletons. The sequenced sample was PBMCs. These TCRs come from a girl younger than two in good health and CMV-seronegative.

The rearrangement uses TRBV4-2 and TRBJ2-1; 7 bases are a match to TRBD2. This CDR3 spans 15 amino acids. Germline V lookup: CDR1 LGHNA, CDR2 YNFKEQ. With V trimmed by 0 bases and J by 4 bases, 3 bases remained unmatched. DNA for the CDR3: TGTGCCAGCAGCCAAGACCCAGCGGGGTACAATGAGCAGTTCTTC. Translating it yields CASSQDPAGYNEQFF.

V gene TRBV5-4 combines with J gene TRBJ2-3; TRBD1 is a possible D gene (5 bases). CDR3 length equals 15 residues. V gave up 1 base and J gave up 9 bases, with 18 bases separating them. The germline V gene encodes CDR1 SGHNT and CDR2 YYREEE (reference sequence). The CDR3 nucleotides read TGTGCCAGCAGCTTGTCGGGCCCAGGGATAGGAACGCAGTATTTT. It translates to CASSLSGPGIGTQYF.

This chain connects TRBV5-6 to TRBJ2-5; the match to TRBD2 covers 7 bases. The CDR3 length is 16 residues. The ends lost 5 bases at V and 4 bases at J; junction bases unmatched: 14. CDR1 is SGHDT and CDR2 is YYEEEE in the germline V gene. This chain's CDR3 is CASSLVGEGLGETQYF. The CDR3 DNA sequence: TGTGCCAGCAGTCTGGTAGGGGAGGGCCTAGGAGAGACCCAGTACTTC.

The rearrangement joins TRBV4-1 to TRBJ1-1; 7 nucleotides line up with TRBD1. Trimming cost V 0 bases and J 1 base; bases outside gene matches: 14. Germline values: CDR1 MGHRA, CDR2 YSYEKL. The CDR3 extends over 19 amino acids. Here the CDR3 DNA reads TGCGCCAGCAGCCAAGATGGAGCAGGGGGAGTGTATTCGAACACTGAAGCTTTCTTT. Translated, it gives CASSQDGAGGVYSNTEAFF.

This rearrangement joins TRBV4-1 to TRBJ2-7; perhaps TRBD1 as D (5 bases). V lost 1 base and J 4 bases, leaving 20 bases between the germline ends. The CDR3 length is 17 residues. CDR1 is MGHRA and CDR2 is YSYEKL in the germline V gene. The CDR3 protein is CASSQVFKHRSYYEQYF. CDR3 DNA: TGCGCCAGCAGCCAAGTATTCAAACACAGGTCTTATTACGAGCAGTACTTC.

The chain combines TRBV9 with TRBJ2-1; 8 bases match TRBD2. The CDR3 is 16 residues long. The junction had 11 bases not matched to a gene; V was cut back by 4 bases and J by 5 bases. In germline, CDR1 is SGDLS, CDR2 YYNGEE. In nucleotides, the CDR3 is TGTGCCAGCAGCTCCCCCTCGGGGGGGCTAAACAATGAGCAGTTCTTC. It yields the protein CASSSPSGGLNNEQFF.

J is TRBJ1-5 and V is TRBV28; 9 positions match TRBD1. CDR3 size: 17 residues. Per the germline V gene, CDR1 is MDHEN and CDR2 is SYDVKM. The junction had 16 bases not matched to a gene; V was cut back by 7 bases and J by 6 bases. CDR3 protein: CASITPSWDRVVQPQHF. CDR3 bases: TGTGCCAGCATCACACCGTCCTGGGACAGGGTTGTTCAGCCCCAGCATTTT. The full variable domain, rest sourced from reference TRBV28 and TRBJ1-5, is DVKVTQSSRYLVKRTGEKVFLECVQDMDHENMFWYRQDPGLGLRLIYFSYDVKMKEKGDIPEGYSVSREKKERFSLILESASTNQTSMYLCASITPSWDRVVQPQHFGDGTRLSIL.

The chain carries TRBV20-1 and TRBJ2-1; D not certain. Per the germline V gene, CDR1 is DFQATT and CDR2 is SNEGSKA (reference sequence). The V end was cut by 7 bases, the J end by 4 bases, with 8 bases between. The CDR3 consists of 11 residues. CDR3 sequence: CSVERYNEQFF. The CDR3, as DNA: TGCAGTGTAGAGAGGTACAATGAGCAGTTCTTC.